Presented here are 15 T cell receptor beta chains from one specimen sequenced in a study of early T cells in non-severe SARS-CoV-2 infection. TCRdb recomputed calls from the 5' RACE reads with MiXCR, one row per CDR3 protein. The sample consists of 65,000 to 85,000 distinct CDR3 sequences, roughly 13% of them appearing once. The sequenced sample consisted of whole blood. The source is an adult who was a healthcare worker with PCR-confirmed SARS-CoV-2 infection or an uninfected control (not recorded which).

This clonotype was counted between two and nine times. The V gene is TRBV27, the J gene TRBJ2-1; 10 bases align to TRBD2. From germline, CDR1 is MNHEY and CDR2 SMNVEV (reference sequence). V was clipped by 5 bases and J by 10 bases; unmatched bases: 2. CDR3 size: 12 residues. The CDR3: CASSTTSGEQFF. The CDR3 DNA sequence: TGTGCCAGCAGTACGACTAGCGGGGAGCAGTTCTTC.

This clonotype was picked up many times. J is TRBJ2-6 and V is TRBV7-9; TRBD2 agrees at 8 bases. The length of the CDR3 is 17 residues. With 6 bases clipped from V and 3 bases from J, the junction kept 10 bases outside the gene matches. The germline V gene has CDR1 SEHNR and CDR2 FQNEAQ (reference sequence). CDR3 coding DNA: TGTGCCAGCAGTTCGGCGGGAGCGGGGGTTGGGGCCAACGTCCTGACTTTC. This sequence encodes CASSSAGAGVGANVLTF.

This clonotype was detected only a few times. The chain joins TRBV5-5 to TRBJ1-1; 10 nucleotides line up with TRBD1. The CDR3 loop spans 13 amino acids. Trimming at V came to 1 base and at J to 8 bases, leaving 2 bases not matched to a gene. CDR1 and CDR2 (germline): SGHKS, YYEKEE (reference sequence). The CDR3 reads CASSLKDRGEAFF. Here the CDR3 DNA reads TGTGCCAGCAGCTTGAAGGACAGGGGGGAAGCTTTCTTT.

The genes are TRBV6-6 and TRBJ2-5; D call uncertain. V was shortened by 0 bases and J by 4 bases, with 9 bases between the two germline ends. Germline loops: CDR1 MNHNY, CDR2 SVGAGI (reference sequence). The CDR3 is made up of 14 amino acids. The CDR3 bases are TGTGCCAGCAGTTACTCCGCGCTAAGAGAGACCCAGTACTTC. This translates into CASSYSALRETQYF.

V is TRBV6-5 and J is TRBJ1-1, with 7 bases fitting TRBD1. The CDR3 has 13 residues. Germline V lookup: CDR1 MNHEY, CDR2 SVGAGI. Germline trimming cut 10 bases from V and 3 bases from J; bases unmatched to any gene: 8. CDR3 sequence reads: CATQGGEDTEAFF. CDR3 DNA sequence: TGTGCCACCCAAGGGGGCGAGGACACTGAAGCTTTCTTT.

The table lists this clonotype with many counts. V is TRBV6-2 or TRBV6-3 and J is TRBJ2-7, with D unclear. V lost 2 bases to trimming and J lost 4 bases, with 9 bases between them. The CDR3 totals 13 residues. CDR1 MNHEY and CDR2 SVGEGT come from the germline V gene. This chain's CDR3 is CASSYMGKYEQYF. As DNA, the CDR3 is TGTGCCAGCAGTTACATGGGGAAGTACGAGCAGTACTTC.

This chain connects TRBV28 to TRBJ2-5, with no clear D. The germline V gene encodes CDR1 MDHEN and CDR2 SYDVKM. Trimming pared 3 bases from V and 5 bases from J, leaving 4 bases between. This CDR3 comprises 11 residues. This chain's CDR3 is CASSFMETQYF. For the CDR3, the DNA is TGTGCCAGCAGTTTTATGGAGACCCAGTACTTC.

This clonotype was seen only a few times. V and J are TRBV9 and TRBJ1-2; 8 bases fit TRBD1. From germline, CDR1 is SGDLS and CDR2 YYNGEE. The junction had 10 bases not matched to a gene; V was cut back by 4 bases and J by 5 bases. This CDR3 contains 15 residues. CDR3 nucleotide sequence: TGTGCCAGCAGCCTACCCCCCACAGGGGGTTATGGCTACACCTTC. Its protein is CASSLPPTGGYGYTF.

This clonotype was counted at least ten times. The gene calls are TRBV6-4 and TRBJ2-2; the D is unclear. The length of the CDR3 is 14 residues. The V end was cut by 7 bases, the J end by 6 bases, with 15 bases between. The germline CDR1 and CDR2 sequences are MRHNA and SNTAGT. The chain's CDR3 is CASTIEEPAGELFF. The CDR3 region has the DNA TGTGCCAGCACAATAGAGGAACCCGCCGGGGAGCTGTTTTTT.

This clonotype was seen ten or more times. The chain uses TRBV10-2 and TRBJ2-2; TRBD1 might be the D (5 bases). There are 15 residues in the CDR3. V lost 4 bases to trimming and J lost 2 bases, with 11 bases between them. Germline V CDR1 and CDR2: WSHSY, SAAADI. The CDR3 is CASSGRDPNTGELFF. CDR3 in DNA: TGCGCCAGCAGTGGCAGGGATCCTAACACCGGGGAGCTGTTTTTT.

CDR3 in DNA: TGTGCCAGCACCTTGGACAGGGTTTGGAACACTGAAGCTTTCTTT. Its protein is CASTLDRVWNTEAFF. This sequence joins TRBV6-2 or TRBV6-3 and TRBJ1-1; TRBD1 matches 8 bases. Germline V CDR1 and CDR2: MNHEY, SVGEGT. This CDR3 spans 15 amino acids. V trimming: 7 bases; J trimming: 1 base; junction bases outside the gene matches: 8.

This clonotype appeared many times. The CDR3 spells CASSGTGTDIQYF. CDR3 coding DNA: TGCGCCAGCAGCGGAACAGGGACGGACATTCAGTACTTC. The chain recombines TRBV5-1 with TRBJ2-4; a weak D match, TRBD1 (6 bases). Germline-derived CDR1 and CDR2 are SGHRS and YFSETQ. The CDR3 spans 13 residues. Trimming shortened V by 4 bases and J by 8 bases, and 13 bases separated the two germline ends.

This chain uses TRBV6-5 with TRBJ1-1; 7 nucleotides align to TRBD1. CDR3 length equals 17 residues. Germline trimming cut 7 bases from V and 4 bases from J; bases unmatched to any gene: 18. Germline-derived CDR1 and CDR2 are MNHEY and SVGAGI. CDR3 loop: CASTRTTTGRKSTEAFF. The DNA of the CDR3 is TGTGCCAGCACCAGAACTACGACAGGGAGAAAGAGCACTGAAGCTTTCTTT.

CDR3 region: CASRAGTVYNEQFF. The DNA for the CDR3 is TGTGCCAGCAGGGCCGGGACAGTGTACAATGAGCAGTTCTTC. V usage is TRBV28 and J usage is TRBJ2-1, with 7 bases aligning to TRBD1. V lost 6 bases to trimming and J lost 4 bases; unmatched junction nucleotides: 6. CDR1 and CDR2 from the germline V gene are MDHEN and SYDVKM. This CDR3 contains 14 residues.

In its sample, this clonotype was seen many times. The chain has TRBV24-1 and TRBJ2-3, with D hard to call. The CDR3 is 14 residues long. Per the germline V gene, CDR1 is KGHDR and CDR2 is SFDVKD. V was clipped by 8 bases and J by 0 bases, with 11 bases between them. CDR3 nucleotide sequence: TGTGCCACCACTGCCGGACCCAGCACAGATACGCAGTATTTT. Encoded protein: CATTAGPSTDTQYF.